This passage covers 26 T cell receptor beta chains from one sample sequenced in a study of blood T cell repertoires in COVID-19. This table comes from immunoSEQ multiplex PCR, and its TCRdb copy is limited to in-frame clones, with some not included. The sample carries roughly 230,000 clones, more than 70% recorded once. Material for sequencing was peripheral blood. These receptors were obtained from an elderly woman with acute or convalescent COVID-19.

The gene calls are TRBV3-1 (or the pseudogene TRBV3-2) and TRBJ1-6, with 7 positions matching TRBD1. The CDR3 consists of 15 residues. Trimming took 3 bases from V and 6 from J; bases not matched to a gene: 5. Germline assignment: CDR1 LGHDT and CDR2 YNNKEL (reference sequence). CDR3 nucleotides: TGTGCCAGCAGCCACGGGACAGAGATTAATTCACCCCTCCACTTT. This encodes CASSHGTEINSPLHF.

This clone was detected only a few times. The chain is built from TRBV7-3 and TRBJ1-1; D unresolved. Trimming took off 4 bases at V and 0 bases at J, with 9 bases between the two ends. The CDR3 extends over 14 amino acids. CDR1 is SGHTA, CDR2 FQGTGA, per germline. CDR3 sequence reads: CASSSGPVNTEAFF. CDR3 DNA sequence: TGTGCCAGCAGCTCTGGGCCCGTGAACACTGAAGCTTTCTTT.

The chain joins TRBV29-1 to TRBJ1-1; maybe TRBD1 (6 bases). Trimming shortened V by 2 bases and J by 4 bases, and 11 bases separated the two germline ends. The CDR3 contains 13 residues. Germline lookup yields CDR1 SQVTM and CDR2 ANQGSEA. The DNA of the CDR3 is TGCAGCGTTGAAACAGGGATTGGCACTGAAGCTTTCTTT. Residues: CSVETGIGTEAFF. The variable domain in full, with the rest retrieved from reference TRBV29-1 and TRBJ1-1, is SAVISQKPSRDICQRGTSLTIQCQVDSQVTMMFWYRQQPGQSLTLIATANQGSEATYESGFVIDKFPISRPNLTFSTLTVSNMSPEDSSIYLCSVETGIGTEAFFGQGTRLTVV.

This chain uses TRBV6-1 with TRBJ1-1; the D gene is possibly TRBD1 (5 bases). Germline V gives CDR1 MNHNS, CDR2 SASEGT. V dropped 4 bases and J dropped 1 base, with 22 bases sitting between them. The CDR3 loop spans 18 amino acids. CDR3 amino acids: CASSGLSLSIGQNTEAFF. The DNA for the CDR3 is TGTGCCAGCAGTGGACTCTCACTCTCAATAGGACAGAACACTGAAGCTTTCTTT.

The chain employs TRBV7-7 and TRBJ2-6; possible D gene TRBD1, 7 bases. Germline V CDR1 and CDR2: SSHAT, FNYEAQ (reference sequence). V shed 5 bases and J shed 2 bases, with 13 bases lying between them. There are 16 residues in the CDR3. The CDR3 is CASSPRGVTGANVLTF. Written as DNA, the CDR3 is TGTGCCAGCAGCCCCAGGGGGGTCACTGGGGCCAACGTCCTGACTTTC. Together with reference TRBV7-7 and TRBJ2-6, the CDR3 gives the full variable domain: GAGVSQSPRYKVTKRGQDVTLRCDPISSHATLYWYQQALGQGPEFLTYFNYEAQPDKSGLPSDRFSAERPEGSISTLTIQRTEQRDSAMYRCASSPRGVTGANVLTFGAGSRLTVL.

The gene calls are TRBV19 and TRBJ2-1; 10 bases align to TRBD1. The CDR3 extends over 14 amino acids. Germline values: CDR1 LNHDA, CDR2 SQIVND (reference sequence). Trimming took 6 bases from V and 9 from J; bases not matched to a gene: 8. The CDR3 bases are TGTGCCAGTAGAAGGACAGGGGGTCCGAGTGAGCAGTTCTTC. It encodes CASRRTGGPSEQFF.

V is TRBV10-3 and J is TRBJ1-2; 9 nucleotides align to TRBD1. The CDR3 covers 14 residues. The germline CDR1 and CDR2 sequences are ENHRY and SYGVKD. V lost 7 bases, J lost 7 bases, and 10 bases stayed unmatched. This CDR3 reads CAITRDRETGGYTF. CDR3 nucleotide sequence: TGTGCCATCACTAGGGACAGGGAAACAGGTGGCTACACCTTC.

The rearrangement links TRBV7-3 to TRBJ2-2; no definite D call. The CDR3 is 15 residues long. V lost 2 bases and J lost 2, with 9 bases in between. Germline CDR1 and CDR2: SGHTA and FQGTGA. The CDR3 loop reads CASSLFGTNTGELFF. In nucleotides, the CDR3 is TGTGCCAGCAGCTTATTTGGCACCAACACCGGGGAGCTGTTTTTT.

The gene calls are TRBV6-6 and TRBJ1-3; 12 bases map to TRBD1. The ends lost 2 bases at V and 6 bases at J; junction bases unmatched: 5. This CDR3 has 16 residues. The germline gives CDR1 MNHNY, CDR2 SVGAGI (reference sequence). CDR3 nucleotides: TGTGCCAGCAGTTACCGCCCGGGACAGGGGGCAAACACCATATATTTT. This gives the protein CASSYRPGQGANTIYF.

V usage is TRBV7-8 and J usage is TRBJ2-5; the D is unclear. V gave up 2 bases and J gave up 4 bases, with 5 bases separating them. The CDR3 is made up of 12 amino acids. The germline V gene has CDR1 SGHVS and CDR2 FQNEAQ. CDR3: CASSLFRETQYF. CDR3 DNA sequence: TGTGCCAGCAGCTTATTCCGAGAGACCCAGTACTTC.

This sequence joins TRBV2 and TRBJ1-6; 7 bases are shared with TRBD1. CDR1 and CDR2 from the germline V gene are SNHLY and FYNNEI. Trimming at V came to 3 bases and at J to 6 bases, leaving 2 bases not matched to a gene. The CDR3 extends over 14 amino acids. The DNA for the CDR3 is TGTGCCAGCAGTGAGGGACAGTTTAATTCACCCCTCCACTTT. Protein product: CASSEGQFNSPLHF.

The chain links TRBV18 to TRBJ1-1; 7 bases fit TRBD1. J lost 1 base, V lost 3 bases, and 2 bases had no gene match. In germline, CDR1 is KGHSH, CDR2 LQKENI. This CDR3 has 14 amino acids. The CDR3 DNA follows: TGTGCCAGCTCACCGGGACAGTCGAACACTGAAGCTTTCTTT. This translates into CASSPGQSNTEAFF.

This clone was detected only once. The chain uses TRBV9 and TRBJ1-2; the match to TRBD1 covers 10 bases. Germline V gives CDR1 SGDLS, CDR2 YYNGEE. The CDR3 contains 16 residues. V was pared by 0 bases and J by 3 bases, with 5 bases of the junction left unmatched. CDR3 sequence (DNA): TGTGCCAGCAGCGTAGATGGGGGACAGGGGTACTATGGCTACACCTTC. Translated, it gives CASSVDGGQGYYGYTF.

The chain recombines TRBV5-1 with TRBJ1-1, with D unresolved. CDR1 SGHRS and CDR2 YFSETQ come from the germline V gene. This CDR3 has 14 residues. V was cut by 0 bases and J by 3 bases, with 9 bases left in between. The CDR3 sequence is CASSLGKADTEAFF. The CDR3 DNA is TGCGCCAGCAGCTTGGGGAAGGCGGACACTGAAGCTTTCTTT.

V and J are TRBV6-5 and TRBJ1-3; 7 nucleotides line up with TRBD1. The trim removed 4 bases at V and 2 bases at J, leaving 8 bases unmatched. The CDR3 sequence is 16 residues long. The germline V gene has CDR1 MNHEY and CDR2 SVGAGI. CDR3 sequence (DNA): TGTGCCAGCAGTTTTCGACAGGGCCTTACTGGAAACACCATATATTTT. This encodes CASSFRQGLTGNTIYF.

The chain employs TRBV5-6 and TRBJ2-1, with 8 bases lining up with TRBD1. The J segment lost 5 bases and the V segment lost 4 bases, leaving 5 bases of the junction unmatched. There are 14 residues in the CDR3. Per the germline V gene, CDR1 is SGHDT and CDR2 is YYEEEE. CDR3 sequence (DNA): TGTGCCAGCAGCCTAGGACAGGGAAACAATGAGCAGTTCTTC. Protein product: CASSLGQGNNEQFF.

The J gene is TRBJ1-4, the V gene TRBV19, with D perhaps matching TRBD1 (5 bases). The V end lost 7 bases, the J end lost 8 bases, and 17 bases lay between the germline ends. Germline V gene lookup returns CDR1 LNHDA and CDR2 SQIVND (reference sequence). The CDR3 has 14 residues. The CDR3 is CASTVGAGGEKLFF. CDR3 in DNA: TGTGCCAGTACCGTCGGAGCGGGGGGAGAAAAACTGTTTTTT.

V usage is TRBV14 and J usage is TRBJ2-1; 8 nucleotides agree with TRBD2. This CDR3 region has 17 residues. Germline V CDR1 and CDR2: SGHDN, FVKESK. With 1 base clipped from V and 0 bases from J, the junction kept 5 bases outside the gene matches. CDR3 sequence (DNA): TGTGCCAGCAGCCAAGTTTTCGGGACTAGCTCCTACAATGAGCAGTTCTTC. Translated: CASSQVFGTSSYNEQFF.

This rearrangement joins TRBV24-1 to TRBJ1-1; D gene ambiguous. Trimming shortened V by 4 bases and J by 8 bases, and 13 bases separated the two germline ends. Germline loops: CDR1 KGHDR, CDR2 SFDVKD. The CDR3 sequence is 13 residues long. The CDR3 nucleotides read TGTGCCACCAGTGACCCTCGGTGGTCCGAAGCTTTCTTT. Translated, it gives CATSDPRWSEAFF.

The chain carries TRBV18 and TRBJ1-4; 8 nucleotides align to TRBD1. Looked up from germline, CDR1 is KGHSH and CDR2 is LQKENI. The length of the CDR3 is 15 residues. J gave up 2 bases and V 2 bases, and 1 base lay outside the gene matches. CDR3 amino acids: CASSPRTGTNEKLFF. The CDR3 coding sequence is TGTGCCAGCTCACCAAGGACAGGGACTAATGAAAAACTGTTTTTT.

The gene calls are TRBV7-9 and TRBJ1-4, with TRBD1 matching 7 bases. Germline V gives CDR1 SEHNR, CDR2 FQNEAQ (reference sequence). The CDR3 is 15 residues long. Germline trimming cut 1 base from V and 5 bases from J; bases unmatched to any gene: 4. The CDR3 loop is CASSLGQGGNEKLFF. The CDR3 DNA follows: TGTGCCAGCAGCTTAGGACAGGGTGGGAATGAAAAACTGTTTTTT.

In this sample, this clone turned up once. The CDR3 sequence: CASTRQGGEQFF. DNA for the CDR3: TGTGCCAGCACCCGTCAGGGGGGTGAGCAGTTCTTC. The V call is TRBV7-9, the J call TRBJ2-1; D may be TRBD1 (7 bases). Trimming shortened V by 7 bases and J by 9 bases, and 13 bases separated the two germline ends. The CDR3 contains 12 residues. Germline V CDR1 and CDR2: SEHNR, FQNEAQ (reference sequence).

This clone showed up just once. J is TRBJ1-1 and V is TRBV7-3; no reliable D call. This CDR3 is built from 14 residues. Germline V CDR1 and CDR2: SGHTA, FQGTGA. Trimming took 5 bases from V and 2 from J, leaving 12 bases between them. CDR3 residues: CASSPRGLNTEAFF. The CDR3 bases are TGTGCCAGCAGCCCAAGAGGACTTAACACTGAAGCTTTCTTT.

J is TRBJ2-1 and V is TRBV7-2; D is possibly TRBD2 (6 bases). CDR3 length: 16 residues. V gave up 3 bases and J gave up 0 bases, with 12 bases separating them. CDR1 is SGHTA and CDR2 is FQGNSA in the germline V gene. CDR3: CASSFGRGNSYNEQFF. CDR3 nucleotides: TGTGCCAGCAGCTTCGGACGGGGGAACTCCTACAATGAGCAGTTCTTC.

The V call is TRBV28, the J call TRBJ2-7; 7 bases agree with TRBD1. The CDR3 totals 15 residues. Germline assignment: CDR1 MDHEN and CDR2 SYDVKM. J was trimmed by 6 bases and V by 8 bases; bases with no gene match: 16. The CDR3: CASHPRGQRWGEQYF. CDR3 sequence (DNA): TGTGCCAGCCACCCCCGGGGACAGAGGTGGGGCGAGCAGTACTTC.

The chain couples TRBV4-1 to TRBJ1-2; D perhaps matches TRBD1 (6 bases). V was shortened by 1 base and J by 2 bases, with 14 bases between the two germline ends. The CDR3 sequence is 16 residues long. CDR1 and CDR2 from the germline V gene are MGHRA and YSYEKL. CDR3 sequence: CASSQVVAGANYGYTF. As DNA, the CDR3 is TGCGCCAGCAGCCAAGTTGTAGCAGGGGCGAACTATGGCTACACCTTC.